Following are 9 T cell receptor beta chains from one sample sequenced in a study of CD8 T cells in ankylosing spondylitis. Whole-study results and caveats: Blood from ankylosing spondylitis patients appeared to carry a characteristic roughly 8-variant TCR beta motif.

No cognate antigen is known for these TCRs. TCRdb reprocessed the 5' RACE reads with MiXCR, giving one entry per CDR3 protein. The sample lists 100,000 to 150,000 distinct CDR3 sequences; about 15% were seen once. Sequencing was carried out using blood, either unsorted or a sorted T cell fraction (not recorded which). These receptor sequences come from a male donor with ankylosing spondylitis.

With regard to this clonotype: The junction departs from germline at one end; a sequencing error may be responsible. The CDR3 DNA reads as TGTGCCAGCAGTCACTCGACTAGCGGGAGTAGCGAGCAGTTCTTC. Amino acid sequence: CASSHSTSGSSEQFF. V usage is TRBV6-2 or TRBV6-3 and J usage is TRBJ2-1; 12 bases line up with TRBD2. Germline V CDR1 and CDR2: MNHEY, SVGEGT. This CDR3 has 15 residues.

In its sample, this clonotype was seen a few times. V gene TRBV27 combines with J gene TRBJ2-3; D might be TRBD2 (5 bases). V lost 6 bases and J 1 base, leaving 8 bases between the germline ends. This CDR3 comprises 13 residues. The germline V gene has CDR1 MNHEY and CDR2 SMNVEV (reference sequence). The CDR3 coding sequence is TGTGCCAGCAGGGGAGAGGGCACAGATACGCAGTATTTT. It yields the protein CASRGEGTDTQYF.

This clonotype was recorded a few times. The chain couples TRBV7-8 to TRBJ2-3; D unresolved. Between the trimmed V and J ends, which lost 0 bases and 6 bases, there was a span of 16 bases. CDR1 is SGHVS, CDR2 FQNEAQ, per germline. The CDR3 has 16 residues. CDR3 bases: TGTGCCAGCAGCTTAGCACAGTCCGACCACAAGGATACGCAGTATTTT. This gives the protein CASSLAQSDHKDTQYF.

The V gene is TRBV7-6, the J gene TRBJ2-1; 8 bases match TRBD1. CDR3 length: 16 amino acids. V dropped 4 bases and J dropped 1; count of bases not matched to a gene: 6. The germline V gene encodes CDR1 SGHVS and CDR2 FNYEAQ. The chain's CDR3 is CASSSRTGNSYNEQFF. In nucleotides, the CDR3 is TGTGCCAGCAGCTCCAGGACAGGGAATTCCTACAATGAGCAGTTCTTC.

The rearrangement uses TRBV13 and TRBJ1-4, with D possibly being TRBD1 (5 bases). CDR1 and CDR2 (germline): PRHDT, FYEKMQ (reference sequence). The length of the CDR3 is 16 residues. With 2 bases removed from V and 6 bases from J, the gap between germline ends came to 16 bases. The CDR3 region is CASSLRGPTTDEKLFF. CDR3 DNA sequence: TGTGCCAGCAGCTTACGGGGCCCCACTACAGATGAAAAACTGTTTTTT.

The chain recombines TRBV6-2 or TRBV6-3 with TRBJ2-2, with 8 nucleotides matching TRBD2. V gave up 0 bases and J gave up 0 bases; unmatched junction bases: 3. The CDR3 is 17 residues long. CDR1 and CDR2 from the germline V gene are MNHEY and SVGEGT. The CDR3 nucleotides read TGTGCCAGCAGTTACTCAGTAGCGGGACCGAACACCGGGGAGCTGTTTTTT. This translates into CASSYSVAGPNTGELFF.

This clonotype is medium-sized (0.01 to 0.1%) within its sample. This chain joins TRBV9 and TRBJ1-1, with a possible D match to TRBD1 (6 bases). Trimming pared 3 bases from V and 3 bases from J, leaving 15 bases between. Germline values: CDR1 SGDLS, CDR2 YYNGEE. The CDR3 has 15 amino acids. The CDR3 bases are TGTGCCAGCAGCGAACAGACAGGCCGAGACACTGAAGCTTTCTTT. This sequence encodes CASSEQTGRDTEAFF.

By frequency in the sample, this clonotype is large. The chain is built from TRBV12-3 or TRBV12-4 and TRBJ2-3; D remains unclear. V was cut by 5 bases and J by 0 bases, with 3 bases left in between. The CDR3 totals 12 residues. The CDR3 DNA reads TGTGCCAGCAGTGTGAGCACAGATACGCAGTATTTT. The encoded protein is CASSVSTDTQYF.

The sample holds a few counts of this clonotype. The chain couples TRBV28 to TRBJ2-3; a weak D match, TRBD2 (5 bases). The CDR3 runs to 14 residues. V gave up 6 bases and J gave up 4 bases, with 14 bases separating them. The V gene's germline CDR1 is MDHEN and CDR2 SYDVKM. The CDR3 is CASRSQIGADTQYF. The CDR3 nucleotides are TGTGCCAGCAGATCCCAGATCGGGGCAGATACGCAGTATTTT.